A selection of T cell receptor beta chains follows, all from one sample in a study of blood T cells in healthy people across ages. TCRdb re-derived calls from the 5' RACE reads in MiXCR, one entry per CDR3 protein. The profile covers roughly 1.5 million distinct CDR3 sequences, with less than 45% appearing a single time and 4% taken by the ten largest. Sequenced material: blood. These TCRs come from a woman aged 18-29 years in good health. CDR3s include the opening cysteine and the closing phenylalanine or tryptophan. The D gene is left open where the match is weak. The size of a clone is reported for some rows only, either as once, few or many, or as a class for expanded clones.

d_call: -; v_call: TRBV7-3; j_call: TRBJ2-3; clone_size: once; cdr3_aa: CASSPGGPINTQYF; cdr3_nt: TGTGCCAGCAGCCCCGGAGGGCCTATAAATACGCAGTATTTT
d_call: -; v_call: TRBV4-1; j_call: TRBJ1-3; clone_size: -; cdr3_aa: CASSRGRGSSGNTIYF; cdr3_nt: TGCGCCAGCAGCCGCGGCCGGGGCTCCTCTGGAAACACCATATATTTT
d_call: TRBD1; v_call: TRBV7-9; j_call: TRBJ1-2; clone_size: few; cdr3_aa: CASSPGQPTDYGYTF; cdr3_nt: TGTGCCAGCAGCCCGGGACAGCCAACCGACTATGGCTACACCTTC
d_call: TRBD1; v_call: TRBV7-6; j_call: TRBJ2-7; clone_size: -; cdr3_aa: CASSPGTASYNEQYF; cdr3_nt: TGTGCCAGCAGCCCCGGGACAGCATCCTACAATGAGCAGTACTTC
d_call: -; v_call: TRBV27; j_call: TRBJ2-5; clone_size: once; cdr3_aa: CASSLSLGGARETQYF; cdr3_nt: TGTGCCAGCAGTTTATCGTTGGGGGGTGCCCGAGAGACCCAGTACTTC
d_call: -; v_call: TRBV15; j_call: TRBJ1-5; clone_size: once; cdr3_aa: CATSSSRHLSQPQHF; cdr3_nt: TGTGCCACCAGCAGTAGCCGACATCTCAGTCAGCCCCAGCATTTT
d_call: -; v_call: TRBV28; j_call: TRBJ2-4; clone_size: -; cdr3_aa: CASSPLGGGRSKNIQYF; cdr3_nt: TGTGCCAGCAGTCCCTTAGGAGGGGGAAGGTCCAAAAACATTCAGTACTTC
d_call: TRBD2; v_call: TRBV29-1; j_call: TRBJ2-5; clone_size: few; cdr3_aa: CSVEDRASGRVIETQYF; cdr3_nt: TGCAGCGTTGAAGATAGGGCTAGCGGGAGGGTTATTGAGACCCAGTACTTC
d_call: -; v_call: TRBV20-1; j_call: TRBJ2-3; clone_size: -; cdr3_aa: CSARDPSWSTDTQYF; cdr3_nt: TGCAGTGCTAGAGATCCCTCCTGGAGCACAGATACGCAGTATTTT
d_call: -; v_call: TRBV7-9; j_call: TRBJ1-4; clone_size: -; cdr3_aa: CASSLTISPGGDKKLFF; cdr3_nt: TGTGCCAGCAGCTTAACTATATCTCCGGGCGGTGATAAAAAACTGTTTTTT
d_call: TRBD2; v_call: TRBV7-2; j_call: TRBJ2-1; clone_size: -; cdr3_aa: CASSLAASGRPYNEQFF; cdr3_nt: TGTGCCAGCAGCTTAGCGGCTAGCGGCCGACCCTACAATGAGCAGTTCTTC
d_call: -; v_call: TRBV20-1; j_call: TRBJ1-2; clone_size: -; cdr3_aa: CSARDGKQAYGYTF; cdr3_nt: TGCAGTGCTAGAGACGGGAAGCAGGCATATGGCTACACCTTC
d_call: -; v_call: TRBV20-1; j_call: TRBJ2-7; clone_size: -; cdr3_aa: CSASTGPGRYEQYF; cdr3_nt: TGCAGTGCTTCTACGGGACCTGGCCGCTACGAGCAGTACTTC
d_call: TRBD1; v_call: TRBV12-3/TRBV12-4; j_call: TRBJ1-5; clone_size: -; cdr3_aa: CASSGGQTNQPQHF; cdr3_nt: TGTGCCAGCAGTGGGGGACAGACAAATCAGCCCCAGCATTTT
d_call: TRBD1; v_call: TRBV6-6; j_call: TRBJ2-5; clone_size: few; cdr3_aa: CASSYSPGQGRETQYF; cdr3_nt: TGTGCCAGCAGTTACTCACCAGGACAGGGGAGGGAGACCCAGTACTTC
d_call: -; v_call: TRBV11-2; j_call: TRBJ2-5; clone_size: -; cdr3_aa: CASSLRVDSLDEQYF; cdr3_nt: TGTGCCAGCAGCTTACGGGTAGATTCCCTTGATGAGCAGTACTTC
d_call: TRBD2; v_call: TRBV5-1; j_call: TRBJ2-3; clone_size: -; cdr3_aa: CASSGGTSGLDTQYF; cdr3_nt: TGCGCCAGCAGCGGCGGGACTAGCGGGCTAGATACGCAGTATTTT
d_call: -; v_call: TRBV2; j_call: TRBJ1-2; clone_size: few; cdr3_aa: CASSEVSRGNYGYTF; cdr3_nt: TGTGCCAGCAGTGAAGTTTCCAGGGGTAACTATGGCTACACCTTC
d_call: TRBD2; v_call: TRBV7-7; j_call: TRBJ2-3; clone_size: few; cdr3_aa: CASSLNAGGGGDTQYF; cdr3_nt: TGTGCTAGCAGCTTAAATGCGGGAGGCGGGGGAGATACGCAGTATTTT
d_call: TRBD2; v_call: TRBV11-2; j_call: TRBJ2-3; clone_size: -; cdr3_aa: CASSATRESSTDTQYF; cdr3_nt: TGTGCCAGCAGCGCCACGCGGGAGTCTAGCACAGATACGCAGTATTTT
d_call: -; v_call: TRBV12-5; j_call: TRBJ2-7; clone_size: few; cdr3_aa: CASGSGTIYEQYF; cdr3_nt: TGTGCTAGTGGTTCCGGGACAATCTACGAGCAGTACTTC
d_call: TRBD1; v_call: TRBV12-3/TRBV12-4; j_call: TRBJ2-2; clone_size: -; cdr3_aa: CASSFHRGRTGELFF; cdr3_nt: TGTGCCAGCAGTTTTCACAGGGGGCGAACCGGGGAGCTGTTTTTT
d_call: -; v_call: TRBV20-1; j_call: TRBJ2-3; clone_size: few; cdr3_aa: CSARDRRSAPTDTQYF; cdr3_nt: TGCAGTGCTAGAGATCGTCGAAGCGCTCCCACAGATACGCAGTATTTT
d_call: -; v_call: TRBV6-2/TRBV6-3; j_call: TRBJ2-2; clone_size: -; cdr3_aa: CASKGPPGRKTLNTGELFF; cdr3_nt: TGTGCCAGCAAGGGCCCCCCGGGCAGGAAGACGCTAAACACCGGGGAGCTGTTTTTT
d_call: -; v_call: TRBV18; j_call: TRBJ1-5; clone_size: -; cdr3_aa: CASSPWRDQPQHF; cdr3_nt: TGTGCCAGCTCACCTTGGAGAGACCAGCCCCAGCATTTT
d_call: -; v_call: TRBV4-3; j_call: TRBJ1-3; clone_size: -; cdr3_aa: CASSQTGISGNTIYF; cdr3_nt: TGCGCCAGCAGCCAAACAGGGATATCTGGAAACACCATATATTTT
d_call: -; v_call: TRBV27; j_call: TRBJ2-3; clone_size: -; cdr3_aa: CASSSQTRGLADTQYF; cdr3_nt: TGTGCCAGCAGTTCCCAGACCCGGGGCCTCGCGGATACGCAGTATTTT
d_call: TRBD1; v_call: TRBV6-5; j_call: TRBJ2-1; clone_size: -; cdr3_aa: CASKRGLYNEQFF; cdr3_nt: TGTGCCAGCAAAAGGGGGCTCTACAATGAGCAGTTCTTC